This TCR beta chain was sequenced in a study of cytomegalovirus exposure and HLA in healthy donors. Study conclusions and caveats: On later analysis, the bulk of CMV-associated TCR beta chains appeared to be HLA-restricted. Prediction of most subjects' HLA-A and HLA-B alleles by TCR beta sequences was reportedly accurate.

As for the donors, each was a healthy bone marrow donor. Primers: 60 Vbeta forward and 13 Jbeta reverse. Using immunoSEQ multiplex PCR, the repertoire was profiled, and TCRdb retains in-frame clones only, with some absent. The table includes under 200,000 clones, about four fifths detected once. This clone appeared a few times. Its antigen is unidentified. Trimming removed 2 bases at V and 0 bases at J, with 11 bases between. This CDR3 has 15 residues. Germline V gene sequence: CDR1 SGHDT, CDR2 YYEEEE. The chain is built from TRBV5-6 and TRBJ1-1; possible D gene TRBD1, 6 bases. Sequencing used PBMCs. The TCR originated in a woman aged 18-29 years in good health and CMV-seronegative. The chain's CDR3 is CASSLQGGMNTEAFF. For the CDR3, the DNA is TGTGCCAGCAGCTTACAGGGAGGGATGAACACTGAAGCTTTCTTT.